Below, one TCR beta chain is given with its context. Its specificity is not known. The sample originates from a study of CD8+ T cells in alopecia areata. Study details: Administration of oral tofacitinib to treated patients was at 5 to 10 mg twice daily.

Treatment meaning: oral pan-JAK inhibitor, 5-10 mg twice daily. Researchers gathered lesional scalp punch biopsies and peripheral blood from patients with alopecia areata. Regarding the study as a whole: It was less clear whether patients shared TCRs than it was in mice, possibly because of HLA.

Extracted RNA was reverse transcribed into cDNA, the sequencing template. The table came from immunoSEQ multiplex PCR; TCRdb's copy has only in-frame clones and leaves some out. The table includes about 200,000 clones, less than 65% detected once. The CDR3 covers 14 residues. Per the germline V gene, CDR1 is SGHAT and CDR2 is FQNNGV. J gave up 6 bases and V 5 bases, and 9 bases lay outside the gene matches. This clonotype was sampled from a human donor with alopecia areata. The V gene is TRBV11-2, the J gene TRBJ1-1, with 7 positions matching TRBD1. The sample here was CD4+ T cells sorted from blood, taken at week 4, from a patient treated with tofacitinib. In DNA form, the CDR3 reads TGTGCCAGCAGCAGTCGACAGGGAAGAGCTGAAGCTTTCTTT. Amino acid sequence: CASSSRQGRAEAFF.